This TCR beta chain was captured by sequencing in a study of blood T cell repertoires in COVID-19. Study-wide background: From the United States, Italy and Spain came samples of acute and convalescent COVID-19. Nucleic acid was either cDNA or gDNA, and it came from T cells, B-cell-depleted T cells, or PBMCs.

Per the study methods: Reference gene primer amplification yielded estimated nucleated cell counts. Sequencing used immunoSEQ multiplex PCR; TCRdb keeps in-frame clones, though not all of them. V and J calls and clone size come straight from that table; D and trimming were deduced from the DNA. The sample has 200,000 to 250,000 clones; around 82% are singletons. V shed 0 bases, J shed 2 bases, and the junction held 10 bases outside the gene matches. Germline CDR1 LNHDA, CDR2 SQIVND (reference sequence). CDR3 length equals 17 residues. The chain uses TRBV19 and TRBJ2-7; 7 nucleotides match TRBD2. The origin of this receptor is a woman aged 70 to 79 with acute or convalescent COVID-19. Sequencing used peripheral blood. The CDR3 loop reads CASSIDIGGFVTYEQYF. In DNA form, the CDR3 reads TGTGCCAGTAGTATAGACATCGGGGGGTTCGTAACCTACGAGCAGTACTTC.